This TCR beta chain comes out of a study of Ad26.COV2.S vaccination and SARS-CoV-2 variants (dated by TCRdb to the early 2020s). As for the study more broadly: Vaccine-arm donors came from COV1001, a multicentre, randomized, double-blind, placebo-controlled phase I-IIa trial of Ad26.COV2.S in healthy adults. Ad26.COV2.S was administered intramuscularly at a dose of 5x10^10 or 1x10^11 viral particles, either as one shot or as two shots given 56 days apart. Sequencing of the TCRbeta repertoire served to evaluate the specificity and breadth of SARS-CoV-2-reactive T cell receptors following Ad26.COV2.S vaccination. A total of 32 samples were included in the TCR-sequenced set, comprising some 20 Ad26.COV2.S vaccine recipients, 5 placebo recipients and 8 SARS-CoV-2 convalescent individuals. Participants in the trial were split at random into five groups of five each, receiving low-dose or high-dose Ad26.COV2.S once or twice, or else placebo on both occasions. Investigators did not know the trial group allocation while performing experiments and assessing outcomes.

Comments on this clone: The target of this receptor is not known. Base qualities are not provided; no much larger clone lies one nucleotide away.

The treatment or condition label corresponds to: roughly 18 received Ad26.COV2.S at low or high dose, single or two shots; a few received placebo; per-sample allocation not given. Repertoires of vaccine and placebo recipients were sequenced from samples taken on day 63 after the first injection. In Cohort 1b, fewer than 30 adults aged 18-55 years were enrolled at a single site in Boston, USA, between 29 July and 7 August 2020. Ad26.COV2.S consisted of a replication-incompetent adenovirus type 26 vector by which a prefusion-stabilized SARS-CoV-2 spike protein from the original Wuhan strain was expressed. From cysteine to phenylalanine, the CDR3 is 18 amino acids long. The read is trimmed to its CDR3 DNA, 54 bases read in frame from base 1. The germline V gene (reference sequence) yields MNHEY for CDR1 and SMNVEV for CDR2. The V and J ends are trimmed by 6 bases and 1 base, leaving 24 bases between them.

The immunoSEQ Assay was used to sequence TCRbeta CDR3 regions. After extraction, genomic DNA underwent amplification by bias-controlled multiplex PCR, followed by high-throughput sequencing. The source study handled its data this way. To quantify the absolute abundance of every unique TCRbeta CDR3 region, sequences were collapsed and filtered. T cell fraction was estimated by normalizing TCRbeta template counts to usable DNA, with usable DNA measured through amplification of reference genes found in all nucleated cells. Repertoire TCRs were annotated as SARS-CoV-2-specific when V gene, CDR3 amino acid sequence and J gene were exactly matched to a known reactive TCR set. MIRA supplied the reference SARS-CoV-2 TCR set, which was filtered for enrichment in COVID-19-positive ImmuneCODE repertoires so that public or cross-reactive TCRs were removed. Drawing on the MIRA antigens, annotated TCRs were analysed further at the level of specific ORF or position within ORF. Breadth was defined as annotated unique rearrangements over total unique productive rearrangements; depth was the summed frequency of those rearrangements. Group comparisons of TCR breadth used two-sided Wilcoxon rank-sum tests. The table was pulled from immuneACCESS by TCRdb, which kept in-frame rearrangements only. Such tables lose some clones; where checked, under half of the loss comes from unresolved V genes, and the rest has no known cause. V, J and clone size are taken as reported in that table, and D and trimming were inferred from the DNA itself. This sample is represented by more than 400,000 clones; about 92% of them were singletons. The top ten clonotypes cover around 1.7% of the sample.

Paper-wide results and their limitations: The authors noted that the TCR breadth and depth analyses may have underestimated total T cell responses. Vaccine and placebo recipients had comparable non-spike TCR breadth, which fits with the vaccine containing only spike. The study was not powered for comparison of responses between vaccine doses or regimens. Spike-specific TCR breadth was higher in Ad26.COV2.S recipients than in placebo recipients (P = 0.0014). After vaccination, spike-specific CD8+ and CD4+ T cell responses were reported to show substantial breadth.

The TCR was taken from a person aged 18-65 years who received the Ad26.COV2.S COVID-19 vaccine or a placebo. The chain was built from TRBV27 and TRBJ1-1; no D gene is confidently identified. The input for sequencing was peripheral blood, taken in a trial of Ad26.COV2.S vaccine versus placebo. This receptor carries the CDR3 CASRVRSLTLLRNTEAFF. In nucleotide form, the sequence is TGTGCCAGCAGGGTTAGGTCATTGACCCTTCTTCGGAACACTGAAGCTTTCTTT.